Here is one T cell receptor (beta chain) with its context. What it binds is not known. PBMCs numbering at least 7 million were isolated per sample. With a J-beta primer mix and a sample-barcoded 5' primer, a second PCR ran about 7 to 11 cycles. Tags on each cDNA molecule came from a template-switch adaptor with 12 random nucleotides. TCRdb redid the calling of the 5' RACE reads with MiXCR, one entry per CDR3 protein. The data contain 600,000 to 650,000 distinct CDR3 sequences, about 53% of them seen just once; the ten biggest clones take up around 37%. The CDR3 has 14 residues. Germline-derived CDR1 and CDR2 are MNHEY and SVGAGI. With V trimmed by 2 bases and J by 3 bases, 3 bases remained unmatched. This sample was taken from a study of blood T cells in healthy people across ages. Overall study: Template switching captured about one barcoded beta molecule per two T cells. Overall study results and limits: Strong correlation was found linking TCR beta diversity to naive T cell percentage.

The receptor was derived from a man aged 55 to 70 in good health. The chain has TRBV6-5 and TRBJ1-2; 7 bases match TRBD1. Sequencing was carried out using blood. CDR3 coding DNA: TGTGCCAGCAGTTACCGCGACAGGGACTATGGCTACACCTTC. Translated, it gives CASSYRDRDYGYTF.